The text below deals with one T cell receptor (beta chain). Its antigen is not identified. These data are taken from a study of OX40 agonist ivuxolimab in advanced cancers. Assay: immunoSEQ multiplex PCR; the TCRdb copy retains only in-frame clones and omits some. Among some 83,000 clones, 85% to 95% were seen once, and the ten largest hold approximately 0.7%. The germline V gene has CDR1 LNHNV and CDR2 YYDKDF (reference sequence). J gave up 8 bases and V 2 bases, and 5 bases lay outside the gene matches. This CDR3 is 15 amino acids long. Findings and caveats of the study: Averaged across samples, CD8+ T cells carried more expanded clones than CD4+ did. At 0.1 to 3.0 mg/kg, CD4+ and CD8+ blood T cells expanded clonally by week 6.

This clonotype was sampled from an adult with an advanced solid tumor such as melanoma, head and neck, liver or kidney cancer. The sample was CD4+ or CD8+ T cells sorted from blood, taken in a trial of the OX40 agonist ivuxolimab. This sequence joins TRBV15 and TRBJ1-5; 11 bases align to TRBD1. CDR3 nucleotide sequence: TGTGCCACCAGCAGATGGGACAGGGGGAAGGAGCCCCAGCATTTT. Its translation: CATSRWDRGKEPQHF. The full variable domain, with the rest looked up from reference TRBV15 and TRBJ1-5, is DAMVIQNPRYQVTQFGKPVTLSCSQTLNHNVMYWYQQKSSQAPKLLFHYYDKDFNNEADTPDNFQSRRPNTSFCFLDIRSPGLGDTAMYLCATSRWDRGKEPQHFGDGTRLSIL.